This TCR beta chain was sequenced for a study of metastatic and nonmetastatic thyroid tumors. Study background: Peripheral blood and tumor or nodule samples from malignant and benign thyroid patients were compared.

Germline V gene lookup returns CDR1 DFQATT and CDR2 SNEGSKA (reference sequence). With 6 bases clipped from V and 3 bases from J, the junction kept 14 bases outside the gene matches. The CDR3 is 15 amino acids. In the study's own analysis: Variation in CDR3 across clinicopathological groups served as the basis for constructing a distant-metastasis classifier in papillary thyroid cancer. TCRdb re-called clones via MiXCR from the PCR reads. It is TCRdb's table, rather than the study itself, that gives the V and J calls and clone size. The table includes about 70,000 clones, roughly a sixth detected once. Thyroid surgery had not been preceded by any treatment in any patient.

The receptor was isolated from a female donor with papillary thyroid cancer or a benign thyroid nodule (not recorded which). Some clones in this sample may be carry-over from other donors' samples. Sequences were obtained from blood. The genes are TRBV20-1 and TRBJ2-7; TRBD2 matches 7 bases. The DNA of the CDR3 is TGCAGTGCAGCCCCGGGACTACAAGAAGGCTACGAGCAGTACTTC. As protein: CSAAPGLQEGYEQYF.